This paragraph reports one TCR beta chain. The antigen remains unidentified. This specimen comes from a study of cytomegalovirus exposure and HLA in healthy donors. Study observations and caveats: It was taken for granted in presence/absence analyses that sequencing depth across donors was roughly uniform. Three chains linked to CMV were shown in vitro to be specific for CMV antigens. More clonal expansion characterized HLA-associated TCR beta chains than equally common others in a later analysis.

The PCR had 60 Vbeta and 13 Jbeta primers. Measured with immunoSEQ multiplex PCR; TCRdb has only the in-frame clones, and not every one. Altogether around 130,000 clones are present, approximately 80% being singletons, with the ten largest covering 0.7%. Germline V CDR1 and CDR2: LNHDA, SQIVND (reference sequence). This CDR3 has 14 residues. V lost 3 bases to trimming and J lost 1 base; unmatched junction nucleotides: 3. This clonotype originated in a man aged 18 to 29 in good health and CMV-seronegative. The J gene is TRBJ2-7, the V gene TRBV19; 7 positions agree with TRBD1. What was sequenced was PBMCs. The CDR3 is CASSILGQSYEQYF. In DNA, the CDR3 is TGTGCCAGTAGTATTTTGGGACAGTCCTACGAGCAGTACTTC.